These T cell receptor beta chains were read from a single sample in a study of blood T cells in healthy people across ages. TCRdb redid the calling of the 5' RACE reads with MiXCR, one entry per CDR3 protein. The sample lists more than 650,000 distinct CDR3 sequences; approximately 22% were seen once. The sample consisted of blood. The receptors shown here come from an older man in good health. CDR3s include the opening cysteine and the closing phenylalanine or tryptophan. A D gene is named only where the DNA matches it firmly. Clone size appears in some rows only: once, few, many, or a class for an expanded clone.

cdr3_nt cdr3_aa j_call d_call v_call clone_size
TGCAGTGCTAGAGATCCGGGACAGGGGATCACCCTACATGGCTACACCTTC CSARDPGQGITLHGYTF TRBJ1-2 TRBD1 TRBV20-1 -
TGTGCCACCGACAGGGTCGGGGAGCTGTTTTTT CATDRVGELFF TRBJ2-2 TRBD1 TRBV12-3/TRBV12-4 -
TGTGCCAGCAGCCAAGATTCGCCGGGCTTGAACACTGAAGCTTTCTTT CASSQDSPGLNTEAFF TRBJ1-1 - TRBV14 -
TGTGCCAGCAGTGAATGGGACAGGGGGCTTAACTATGGCTACACCTTC CASSEWDRGLNYGYTF TRBJ1-2 TRBD1 TRBV6-1 few
TGTGCCAGCAGTTACTACCCAGGGTTAGGGACTGAAGCTTTCTTT CASSYYPGLGTEAFF TRBJ1-1 - TRBV6-6 few
TGTGCCAGCAGCCAAGATCAGGGGACAATTCTTACCGGGGAGCTGTTTTTT CASSQDQGTILTGELFF TRBJ2-2 - TRBV3-1 -
TGCGCCAGCAGCTCCTTTAGCGGGAGCGGGCCAGATACGCAGTATTTT CASSSFSGSGPDTQYF TRBJ2-3 TRBD2 TRBV5-1 few
TGTGCCAGCTCACCACTGGGGTCGGGACAGTACAATGAGCAGTTCTTC CASSPLGSGQYNEQFF TRBJ2-1 TRBD1 TRBV18 few
TGTGCCAGCAGCGCGCGGACAGGGAATGGCTACACCTTC CASSARTGNGYTF TRBJ1-2 TRBD1 TRBV7-2 -
TGTGCCAGCAGTGAATATTTCCCTTCGACAGGGGACGTTACCGGGGCCAACGTCCTGACTTTC CASSEYFPSTGDVTGANVLTF TRBJ2-6 TRBD1 TRBV25-1 -
TGTGCCAGCAAAGGGACAGGGACCTATGGCTACACCTTC CASKGTGTYGYTF TRBJ1-2 TRBD1 TRBV28 few
TGTGCCAGCAGCTTAGCAGGGCGTTTAGAGACCCAGTACTTC CASSLAGRLETQYF TRBJ2-5 - TRBV7-8 few
TGTGCCAGCAGCTGGGGGGAAGCCGCTACGCAGTATTTT CASSWGEAATQYF TRBJ2-3 - TRBV5-4 -
TGTGCCAGCAGTCCCCGACAGGCGGCTGACACTGAAGCTTTCTTT CASSPRQAADTEAFF TRBJ1-1 - TRBV12-3/TRBV12-4 -
TGTGCCAGCAGTTTCTGGAGCGAGAACACCATATATTTT CASSFWSENTIYF TRBJ1-3 - TRBV12-3/TRBV12-4 -
TGTGCCAGCTCACCACTGGACAGCTACGAGCAGTACTTC CASSPLDSYEQYF TRBJ2-7 - TRBV18 few
TGTGCCAGCAGCCCCGGGACTAGCGGGTTGAATGAGCAGTTCTTC CASSPGTSGLNEQFF TRBJ2-1 TRBD2 TRBV6-5 few
TGCAGCGTCCAGGGGAGGGCGGGAGACCTCACAGATACGCAGTATTTT CSVQGRAGDLTDTQYF TRBJ2-3 - TRBV29-1 -
TGCGCCAGCAGCTTGACATCCCAGCTCGGCCCCGCGGTTACGCAGTATTTT CASSLTSQLGPAVTQYF TRBJ2-3 - TRBV5-1 -
TGTGCCAGCAGTCCCGGGCCTCTTCGGCCCCAGCATTTT CASSPGPLRPQHF TRBJ1-5 - TRBV12-3/TRBV12-4 -
TGTGCCAGCAGTTTTATCAGAGCGGGGAAGATACATATTGAGCAGTTCTTC CASSFIRAGKIHIEQFF TRBJ2-1 TRBD2 TRBV12-3/TRBV12-4 -
TGCGCCAGCAGCTTGGTGCCCCTGACAGCAATCTATGGCTACACCTTC CASSLVPLTAIYGYTF TRBJ1-2 - TRBV5-1 once
TGTGCCAGCAGCTTAGAATACTATACGCAGTATTTT CASSLEYYTQYF TRBJ2-3 - TRBV7-2 -
TGTGCCAGTACCCATGATGCAACTAATGAAAAACTGTTTTTT CASTHDATNEKLFF TRBJ1-4 - TRBV12-3/TRBV12-4 -
TGCGCCAGCAGCTTCTCCACAGGGGAAAACACTGAAGCTTTCTTT CASSFSTGENTEAFF TRBJ1-1 TRBD1 TRBV5-1 few
TGTGCCATCAGTCGGGATCTTGGAGATACGCAGTATTTT CAISRDLGDTQYF TRBJ2-3 - TRBV6-5 many
TGTGCCAGCAGCGTAGACAGGGGGCTTACCCTGCTTTACACCGGGGAGCTGTTTTTT CASSVDRGLTLLYTGELFF TRBJ2-2 TRBD1 TRBV9 many
TGCAGCGTTGAAAGGGGACAGCATACTGAAGCTTTCTTT CSVERGQHTEAFF TRBJ1-1 TRBD1 TRBV29-1 -
TGTGCCACCAGTGCTAGCGGGGGGCTTCACTCCTACAATGAGCAGTTCTTC CATSASGGLHSYNEQFF TRBJ2-1 TRBD2 TRBV24-1 -
TGCAGCGGTGGGGAGGGGGACTATGGCTACACCTTC CSGGEGDYGYTF TRBJ1-2 - TRBV29-1 -
TGTGCCAGCAGAAGGGACAGGGCGACTAACCCACAATACAATGAGCAGTTCTTC CASRRDRATNPQYNEQFF TRBJ2-1 TRBD1 TRBV12-3/TRBV12-4 -
TGTGCCAGCAGCTTGGGACTAGCGGGGCCTCAAGAGACCCAGTACTTC CASSLGLAGPQETQYF TRBJ2-5 TRBD2 TRBV12-3/TRBV12-4 few
TGTGCCAGCTCTTACCAACCTAGCACAGATACGCAGTATTTT CASSYQPSTDTQYF TRBJ2-3 - TRBV6-4 -
TGTGCCAGCTCACCGGGACCGATTAATGAAAAACTGTTTTTT CASSPGPINEKLFF TRBJ1-4 - TRBV18 -
TGTGCCAGCAGCTTAGAGGGCAGGCTGAACACTGAAGCTTTCTTT CASSLEGRLNTEAFF TRBJ1-1 - TRBV7-2 few
TGCGCCAGCAGCTTGGGGAATGGACAGGGGGCTAACTATGGCTACACCTTC CASSLGNGQGANYGYTF TRBJ1-2 TRBD1 TRBV5-1 few
TGCAGTGCTAGATTTGGGGGCGCGCACACTGAAGCTTTCTTT CSARFGGAHTEAFF TRBJ1-1 - TRBV20-1 -
TGTGCCAGTAGTATAGGGGGGCCTAATGAAAAACTGTTTTTT CASSIGGPNEKLFF TRBJ1-4 - TRBV19 -
TGCAGTGCTCCTGGCGGGACAGCAATTAACAATGAGCAGTTCTTC CSAPGGTAINNEQFF TRBJ2-1 - TRBV20-1 few
TGTGCCAGCAGCTTAGGTCCAAGGAGCTCCTACAATGAGCAGTTCTTC CASSLGPRSSYNEQFF TRBJ2-1 - TRBV13 few
TGTGCCATCCCAAGCGGGTGGGCAGAGACCCAGTACTTC CAIPSGWAETQYF TRBJ2-5 - TRBV25-1 -
TGCAGCGTTGTCGGACAGATGAACACTGAAGCTTCCTTT CSVVGQMNTEASF TRBJ1-1 - TRBV29-1 -
TGCAGTGCTAGAGTCACAGGGAGACATGGCTACACCTTC CSARVTGRHGYTF TRBJ1-2 - TRBV20-1 -
TGTGCCAGCAGCCCCCACAGCGGCTACAATGAGCAGTTCTTC CASSPHSGYNEQFF TRBJ2-1 - TRBV3-1 few